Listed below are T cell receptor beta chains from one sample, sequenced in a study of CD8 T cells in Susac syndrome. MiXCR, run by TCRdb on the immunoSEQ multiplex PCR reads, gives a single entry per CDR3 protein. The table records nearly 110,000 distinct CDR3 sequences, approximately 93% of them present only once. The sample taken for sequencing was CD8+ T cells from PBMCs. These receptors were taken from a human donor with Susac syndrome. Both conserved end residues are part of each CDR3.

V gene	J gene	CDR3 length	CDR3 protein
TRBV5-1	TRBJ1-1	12	CASKAANTEAFF
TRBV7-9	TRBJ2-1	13	CASSITGYNEQFF
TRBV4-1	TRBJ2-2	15	CASSQASTSGGELFF
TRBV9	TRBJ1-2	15	CASSTGPTGGVGYTF
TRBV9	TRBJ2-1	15	CASSSTQSSYNEQFF
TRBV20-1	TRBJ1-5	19	CSARASGGTGEYSNQPQHF
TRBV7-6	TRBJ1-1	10	CASSPDKAFF
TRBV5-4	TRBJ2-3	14	CASSRGQGTDTQYF
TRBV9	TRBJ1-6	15	CASSVDGGPHSPLHF
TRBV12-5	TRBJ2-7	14	CASASGTGGYEQYF
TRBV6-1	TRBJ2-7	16	CASSRRDPASSYEQYF
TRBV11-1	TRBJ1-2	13	CASSFRGNYGYTF
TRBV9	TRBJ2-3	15	CASSVEGRDTDTQYF
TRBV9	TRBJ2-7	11	CASSVDGEQYF
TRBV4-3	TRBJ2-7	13	CASPGGPSYEQYF
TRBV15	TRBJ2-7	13	CATGRGDHYEQYF
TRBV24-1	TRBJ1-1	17	CATSDPHIRRINTEAFF
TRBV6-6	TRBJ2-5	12	CASSYEGETQYF
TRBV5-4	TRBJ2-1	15	CASSYGTGIYNEQFF
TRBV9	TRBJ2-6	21	CASSVSKARGGARTGANVLTF
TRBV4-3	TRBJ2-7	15	CASSQDGTGNYEQYF
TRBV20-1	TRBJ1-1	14	CSARPEQGGTEAFF
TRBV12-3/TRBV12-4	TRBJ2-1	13	CASSFPNGVEQFF